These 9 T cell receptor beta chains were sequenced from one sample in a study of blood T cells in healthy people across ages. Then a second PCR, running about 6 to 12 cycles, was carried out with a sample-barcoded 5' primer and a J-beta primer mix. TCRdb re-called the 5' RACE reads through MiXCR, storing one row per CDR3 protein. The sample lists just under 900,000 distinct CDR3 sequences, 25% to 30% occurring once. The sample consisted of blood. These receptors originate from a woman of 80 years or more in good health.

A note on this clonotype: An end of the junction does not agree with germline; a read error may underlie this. The CDR3 nucleotides read TGTGCCAGCAGTCCCTCCAGGGGGGGTGCCACTGAGGCTTTCTTT. Its translation is CASSPSRGGATEAFF. The V and J genes are TRBV12-3 or TRBV12-4 and TRBJ1-1; TRBD1 matches at 7 bases. CDR3 size: 15 residues.

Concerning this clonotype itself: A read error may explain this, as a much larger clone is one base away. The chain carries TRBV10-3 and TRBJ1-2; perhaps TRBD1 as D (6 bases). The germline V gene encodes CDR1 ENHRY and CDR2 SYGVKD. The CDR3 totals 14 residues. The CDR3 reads CVISESGQNYGYTF. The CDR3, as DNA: TGTGTCATCAGTGAGTCTGGACAGAACTATGGCTACACCTTC.

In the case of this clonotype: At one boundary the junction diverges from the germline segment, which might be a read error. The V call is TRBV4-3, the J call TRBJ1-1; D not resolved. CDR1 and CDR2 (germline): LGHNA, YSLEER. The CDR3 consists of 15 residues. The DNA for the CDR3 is TGCACCAGCAGCCAAGTCCCCCAGATCAACACTGAAGCTTTCTTT. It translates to CTSSQVPQINTEAFF.

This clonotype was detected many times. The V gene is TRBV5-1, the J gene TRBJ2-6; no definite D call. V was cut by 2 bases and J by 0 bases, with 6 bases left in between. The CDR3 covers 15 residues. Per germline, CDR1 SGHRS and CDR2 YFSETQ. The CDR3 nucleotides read TGCGCCAGCAGCTTAACGAGCTCTGGGGCCAACGTCCTGACTTTC. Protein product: CASSLTSSGANVLTF.

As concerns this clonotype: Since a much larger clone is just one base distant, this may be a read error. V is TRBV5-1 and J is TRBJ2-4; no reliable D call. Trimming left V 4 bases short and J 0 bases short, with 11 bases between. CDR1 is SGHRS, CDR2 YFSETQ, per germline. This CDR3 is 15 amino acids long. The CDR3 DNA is TGCGCCAGCAGCCCGAATACTATAGCCAAAAACATTCAGTACTTC. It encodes CASSPNTIAKNIQYF.

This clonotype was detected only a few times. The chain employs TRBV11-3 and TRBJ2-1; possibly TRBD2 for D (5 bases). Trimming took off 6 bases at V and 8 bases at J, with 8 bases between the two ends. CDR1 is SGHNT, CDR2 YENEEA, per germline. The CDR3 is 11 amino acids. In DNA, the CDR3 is TGTGCCAGCAGATCCGGGGATGAGCAGTTCTTC. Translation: CASRSGDEQFF.

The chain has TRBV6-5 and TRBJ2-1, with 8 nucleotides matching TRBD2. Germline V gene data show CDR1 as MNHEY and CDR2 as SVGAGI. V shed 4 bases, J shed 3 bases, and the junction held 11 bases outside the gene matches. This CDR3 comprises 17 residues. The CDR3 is CASSFSPLAEFYNEQFF. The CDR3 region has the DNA TGTGCCAGCAGTTTTTCGCCACTAGCGGAATTCTACAATGAGCAGTTCTTC.

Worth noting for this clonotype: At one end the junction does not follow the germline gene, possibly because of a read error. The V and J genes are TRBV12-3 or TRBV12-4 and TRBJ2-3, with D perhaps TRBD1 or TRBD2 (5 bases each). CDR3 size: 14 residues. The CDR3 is CASSRGVRTDAQYF. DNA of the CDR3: TGTGCCAGCTCGAGAGGGGTGAGAACAGATGCGCAGTATTTT.

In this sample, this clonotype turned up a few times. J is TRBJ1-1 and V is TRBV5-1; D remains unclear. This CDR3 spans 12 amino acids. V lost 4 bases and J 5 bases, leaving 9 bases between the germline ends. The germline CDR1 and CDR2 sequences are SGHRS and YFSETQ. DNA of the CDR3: TGCGCCAGCAGCCTCGGACCGACTGAAGCTTTCTTT. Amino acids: CASSLGPTEAFF.